Listed below are T cell receptor beta chains from one sample, sequenced in a study of blood T cell repertoires in COVID-19. Method: immunoSEQ multiplex PCR; TCRdb's copy keeps in-frame clones and lacks some. The profile shows around 170,000 clones, 75% to 90% of them singletons. Sequencing was carried out using peripheral blood. Receptors were obtained from a middle-aged woman with acute or convalescent COVID-19. Both conserved end residues are part of each CDR3. The order of the fields is D gene, clone size, V gene, J gene, CDR3 protein, CDR3 DNA. D genes are given only for firm matches. The size field is filled for only some rows; it gives once, few, many or a size class.

D: TRBD1; size: once; V: TRBV27; J: TRBJ1-1; CDR3: CASSPHWGRGDTEAFF; DNA: TGTGCCAGCAGTCCCCACTGGGGCAGGGGGGACACTGAAGCTTTCTTT
D: .; size: once; V: TRBV19; J: TRBJ1-6; CDR3: CASSIQGIDSPLHF; DNA: TGTGCCAGTAGTATACAGGGGATCGATTCACCCCTCCACTTT
D: TRBD1; size: .; V: TRBV6-5; J: TRBJ1-5; CDR3: CASSQGENQPQHF; DNA: TGTGCCAGCAGTCAGGGGGAAAACCAGCCCCAGCATTTT
D: .; size: .; V: TRBV4-2; J: TRBJ1-1; CDR3: CASSQERKNTEAFF; DNA: TGTGCCAGCAGCCAAGAGCGGAAGAACACTGAAGCTTTCTTT
D: .; size: .; V: TRBV5-6; J: TRBJ2-1; CDR3: CASSPGGTSYNEQFF; DNA: TGTGCCAGCAGCCCTGGCGGGACCTCTTACAATGAGCAGTTCTTC
D: .; size: .; V: TRBV5-6; J: TRBJ1-2; CDR3: CASSLRVYGYTF; DNA: TGTGCCAGCAGCCTTCGGGTATATGGCTACACCTTC
D: TRBD1; size: .; V: TRBV27; J: TRBJ1-1; CDR3: CASSFGLGTGEAFF; DNA: TGTGCCAGCAGTTTCGGGTTGGGGACAGGGGAAGCTTTCTTT
D: .; size: .; V: TRBV3-1/TRBV3-2; J: TRBJ2-1; CDR3: CASSQDLGLTGNEQFF; DNA: TGTGCCAGCAGCCAAGATCTGGGGCTGACTGGAAATGAGCAGTTCTTC
D: .; size: .; V: TRBV10-1; J: TRBJ1-4; CDR3: CASSESMAGFDEKLFF; DNA: TGCGCCAGCAGTGAGTCGATGGCAGGGTTTGATGAAAAACTGTTTTTT
D: .; size: .; V: TRBV5-6; J: TRBJ1-1; CDR3: CASSLVAPHTEAFF; DNA: TGTGCCAGCAGCTTGGTGGCCCCGCACACTGAAGCTTTCTTT
D: TRBD1; size: few; V: TRBV5-4; J: TRBJ2-7; CDR3: CASWGQGIGGEQYF; DNA: TGTGCCAGCTGGGGACAGGGAATTGGGGGCGAGCAGTACTTC
D: .; size: .; V: TRBV18; J: TRBJ1-5; CDR3: CASSPNSNQPQHF; DNA: TGTGCCAGCTCACCCAATAGCAATCAGCCCCAGCATTTT
D: TRBD2; size: .; V: TRBV4-1; J: TRBJ2-2; CDR3: CASSQGTGLAGSGELFF; DNA: TGCGCCAGCAGCCAAGGTACGGGACTAGCGGGGTCCGGGGAGCTGTTTTTT
D: .; size: once; V: TRBV7-9; J: TRBJ1-6; CDR3: CASSLATGGPYNSPLHF; DNA: TGTGCCAGCAGCTTAGCAACGGGGGGCCCCTATAATTCACCCCTCCACTTT
D: .; size: .; V: TRBV2; J: TRBJ2-5; CDR3: CASSEPGTRETQYF; DNA: TGTGCCAGCAGTGAACCGGGGACACGGGAGACCCAGTACTTC
D: TRBD2; size: .; V: TRBV27; J: TRBJ2-3; CDR3: CASSPQGLADYTQYF; DNA: TGTGCCAGCAGCCCCCAAGGTCTAGCGGACTATACGCAGTATTTT
D: .; size: .; V: TRBV7-2; J: TRBJ1-6; CDR3: CASSAQRGDNSPLHF; DNA: TGTGCCAGCAGCGCTCAACGGGGGGACAATTCACCCCTCCACTTT
D: TRBD1; size: .; V: TRBV5-1; J: TRBJ2-2; CDR3: CASSLGQGLAGELFF; DNA: TGCGCCAGCAGCTTGGGACAGGGGTTGGCCGGGGAGCTGTTTTTT
D: TRBD1; size: .; V: TRBV30; J: TRBJ1-5; CDR3: CAWGRQGPVSNQPQHF; DNA: TGTGCCTGGGGTAGACAGGGACCCGTTAGCAATCAGCCCCAGCATTTT
D: .; size: .; V: TRBV9; J: TRBJ2-3; CDR3: CASSLQNGDPTDTQYF; DNA: TGTGCCAGCAGCCTACAAAACGGGGATCCCACAGATACGCAGTATTTT
D: TRBD1; size: .; V: TRBV19; J: TRBJ2-7; CDR3: CASSIEGQAHYEQYF; DNA: TGTGCCAGTAGTATAGAGGGACAGGCACACTACGAGCAGTACTTC
D: .; size: .; V: TRBV6-4; J: TRBJ2-3; CDR3: CASSDQNRDTQYF; DNA: TGTGCCAGCAGTGACCAAAATAGAGATACGCAGTATTTT
D: TRBD1; size: .; V: TRBV7-3; J: TRBJ1-1; CDR3: CASSLGQGAGTEAFF; DNA: TGTGCCAGCAGCTTAGGGCAGGGGGCGGGTACTGAAGCTTTCTTT
D: .; size: .; V: TRBV27; J: TRBJ1-2; CDR3: CASSPRGGPYGYTF; DNA: TGTGCCAGCAGCCCTCGAGGGGGACCTTATGGCTACACCTTC
D: TRBD1; size: .; V: TRBV28; J: TRBJ2-1; CDR3: CASSNPGQGYNEQFF; DNA: TGTGCCAGCAGTAATCCGGGACAGGGCTACAATGAGCAGTTCTTC
D: .; size: .; V: TRBV29-1; J: TRBJ1-2; CDR3: CSVGAGPRGGYTF; DNA: TGCAGCGTGGGAGCCGGGCCCAGAGGTGGCTACACCTTC
D: TRBD2; size: .; V: TRBV19; J: TRBJ2-7; CDR3: CASTTPVVAGVSEQYF; DNA: TGTGCCAGTACCACCCCCGTGGTAGCGGGAGTCTCCGAGCAGTACTTC
D: .; size: .; V: TRBV5-4; J: TRBJ1-6; CDR3: CASSLRGGNSPLHF; DNA: TGTGCCAGCAGCTTGAGAGGGGGAAATTCACCCCTCCACTTT
D: TRBD1; size: .; V: TRBV6-5; J: TRBJ2-1; CDR3: CASSSQGAPSNEQFF; DNA: TGTGCCAGCTCCTCACAGGGGGCTCCCTCCAATGAGCAGTTCTTC
D: TRBD1; size: .; V: TRBV28; J: TRBJ2-7; CDR3: CASSLGTGLTYEQYF; DNA: TGTGCCAGCAGTTTGGGGACAGGGCTTACCTACGAGCAGTACTTC
D: TRBD1; size: .; V: TRBV5-1; J: TRBJ1-6; CDR3: CASSLTGQGNSPLHF; DNA: TGCGCCAGCAGCCTAACGGGACAGGGTAATTCACCCCTCCACTTT
D: .; size: .; V: TRBV9; J: TRBJ2-2; CDR3: CASSVEGGQTGELFF; DNA: TGTGCCAGCAGCGTAGAGGGGGGACAGACCGGGGAGCTGTTTTTT
D: .; size: .; V: TRBV27; J: TRBJ2-7; CDR3: CASSFVGFAAEQYF; DNA: TGTGCCAGCAGTTTTGTTGGTTTTGCGGCCGAGCAGTACTTC
D: TRBD2; size: .; V: TRBV3-1/TRBV3-2; J: TRBJ2-1; CDR3: CASQPGGLFNEQFF; DNA: TGTGCCAGCCAGCCGGGGGGGCTGTTCAATGAGCAGTTCTTC
D: .; size: .; V: TRBV19; J: TRBJ1-1; CDR3: CASSIGENTEAFF; DNA: TGTGCCAGTAGTATTGGAGAGAACACTGAAGCTTTCTTT
D: .; size: .; V: TRBV9; J: TRBJ2-7; CDR3: CASSEGSTGHYEQYF; DNA: TGTGCCAGCAGCGAGGGATCGACAGGCCACTACGAGCAGTACTTC
D: .; size: .; V: TRBV11-2; J: TRBJ1-1; CDR3: CASSRDTEAFF; DNA: TGTGCCAGCAGCCGGGACACTGAAGCTTTCTTT
D: .; size: .; V: TRBV28; J: TRBJ2-7; CDR3: CASSFLATSLGEQYF; DNA: TGTGCCAGCAGTTTCCTAGCGACCTCTTTGGGCGAGCAGTACTTC
D: .; size: .; V: TRBV9; J: TRBJ1-4; CDR3: CASSVSGGSAEKLFF; DNA: TGTGCCAGCAGCGTATCGGGGGGGTCCGCGGAAAAACTGTTTTTT
D: .; size: .; V: TRBV2; J: TRBJ2-7; CDR3: CASISQGSYEQYF; DNA: TGTGCCAGCATTAGTCAGGGGTCCTACGAGCAGTACTTC
D: .; size: once; V: TRBV11-3; J: TRBJ1-1; CDR3: CASSLLGGTEAFF; DNA: TGTGCCAGCAGCTTACTGGGGGGGACTGAAGCTTTCTTT
D: TRBD1; size: .; V: TRBV19; J: TRBJ2-2; CDR3: CASSPYQTGGAPGELFF; DNA: TGTGCCAGTAGTCCTTATCAGACAGGGGGCGCTCCCGGGGAGCTGTTTTTT
D: .; size: once; V: TRBV19; J: TRBJ2-4; CDR3: CASSIGETLKNIQYF; DNA: TGTGCCAGTAGTATCGGGGAGACTCTCAAAAACATTCAGTACTTC
D: .; size: .; V: TRBV6-6; J: TRBJ2-3; CDR3: CASLSPGADTQYF; DNA: TGTGCCAGCCTCTCGCCGGGTGCAGATACGCAGTATTTT
D: .; size: .; V: TRBV7-8; J: TRBJ1-6; CDR3: CASSLGGGNSPLHF; DNA: TGTGCCAGCAGCTTGGGTGGGGGGAATTCACCCCTCCACTTT
D: TRBD1; size: .; V: TRBV6-5; J: TRBJ1-5; CDR3: CASRAGQYNQPQHF; DNA: TGTGCCAGCAGGGCGGGACAGTACAATCAGCCCCAGCATTTT
D: TRBD2; size: .; V: TRBV11-3; J: TRBJ2-2; CDR3: CASSPAPSPSGNTGELFF; DNA: TGTGCCAGCAGCCCCGCCCCCAGCCCTAGCGGGAACACCGGGGAGCTGTTTTTT
D: TRBD2; size: .; V: TRBV15; J: TRBJ2-5; CDR3: CATSISLADQETQYF; DNA: TGTGCCACCAGCATTTCACTAGCGGACCAAGAGACCCAGTACTTC
D: .; size: .; V: TRBV5-6; J: TRBJ1-3; CDR3: CASSPMGAENTIYF; DNA: TGTGCCAGCAGCCCCATGGGGGCGGAGAACACCATATATTTT
D: .; size: .; V: TRBV5-4; J: TRBJ2-3; CDR3: CASSLAGLSGYTDTQYF; DNA: TGTGCCAGCAGCTTGGCCGGTCTGAGCGGATACACAGATACGCAGTATTTT
D: .; size: .; V: TRBV28; J: TRBJ2-5; CDR3: CASSPSGEQETQYF; DNA: TGTGCCAGCAGTCCATCGGGGGAACAAGAGACCCAGTACTTC
D: .; size: .; V: TRBV25-1; J: TRBJ1-4; CDR3: CASSDPLSREKLFF; DNA: TGTGCCAGCAGTGACCCCCTTTCTCGGGAAAAACTGTTTTTT
D: TRBD1; size: .; V: TRBV24-1; J: TRBJ1-1; CDR3: CATSQGAEAFF; DNA: TGTGCCACCAGCCAGGGGGCTGAAGCTTTCTTT
D: .; size: .; V: TRBV6-2/TRBV6-3; J: TRBJ1-2; CDR3: CASSFPDLSGYGYTF; DNA: TGTGCCAGCAGTTTTCCGGACCTTTCGGGGTATGGCTACACCTTC
D: .; size: .; V: TRBV15; J: TRBJ1-1; CDR3: CATSRDLVGAEAFF; DNA: TGTGCCACCAGCAGAGATCTAGTAGGAGCTGAAGCTTTCTTT
D: .; size: .; V: TRBV28; J: TRBJ1-2; CDR3: CASSPPQGRGYTF; DNA: TGTGCCAGCAGCCCCCCGCAGGGGCGAGGCTACACCTTC
D: .; size: .; V: TRBV28; J: TRBJ1-1; CDR3: CASSFPQGTEAFF; DNA: TGTGCCAGCAGTTTTCCGCAGGGGACTGAAGCTTTCTTT
D: .; size: few; V: TRBV20-1; J: TRBJ2-7; CDR3: CSAGRYEQYF; DNA: TGCAGTGCGGGGAGGTACGAGCAGTACTTC